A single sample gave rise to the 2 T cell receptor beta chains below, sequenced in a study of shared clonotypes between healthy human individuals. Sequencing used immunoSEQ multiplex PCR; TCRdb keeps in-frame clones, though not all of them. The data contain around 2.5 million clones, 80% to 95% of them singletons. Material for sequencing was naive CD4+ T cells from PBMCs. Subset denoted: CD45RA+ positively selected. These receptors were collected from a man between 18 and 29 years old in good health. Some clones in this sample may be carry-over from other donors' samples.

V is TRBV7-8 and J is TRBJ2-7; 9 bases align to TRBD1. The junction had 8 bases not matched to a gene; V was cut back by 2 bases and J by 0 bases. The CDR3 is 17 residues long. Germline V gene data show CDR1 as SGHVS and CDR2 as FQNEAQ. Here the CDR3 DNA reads TGTGCCAGCAGCTTAAGGTCCGGGACAGGGAGCTCCTACGAGCAGTACTTC. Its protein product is CASSLRSGTGSSYEQYF. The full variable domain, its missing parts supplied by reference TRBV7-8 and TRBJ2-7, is GAGVSQSPRYKVAKRGQDVALRCDPISGHVSLFWYQQALGQGPEFLTYFQNEAQLDKSGLPSDRFFAERPEGSVSTLKIQRTQQEDSAVYLCASSLRSGTGSSYEQYFGPGTRLTVT.

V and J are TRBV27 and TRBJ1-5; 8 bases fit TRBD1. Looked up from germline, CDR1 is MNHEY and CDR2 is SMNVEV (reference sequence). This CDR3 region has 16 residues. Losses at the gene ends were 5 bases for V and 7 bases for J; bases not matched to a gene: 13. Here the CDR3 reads CASSPYLRGRGQPQHF. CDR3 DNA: TGTGCCAGCAGTCCATACCTCAGGGGGCGTGGACAGCCCCAGCATTTT.